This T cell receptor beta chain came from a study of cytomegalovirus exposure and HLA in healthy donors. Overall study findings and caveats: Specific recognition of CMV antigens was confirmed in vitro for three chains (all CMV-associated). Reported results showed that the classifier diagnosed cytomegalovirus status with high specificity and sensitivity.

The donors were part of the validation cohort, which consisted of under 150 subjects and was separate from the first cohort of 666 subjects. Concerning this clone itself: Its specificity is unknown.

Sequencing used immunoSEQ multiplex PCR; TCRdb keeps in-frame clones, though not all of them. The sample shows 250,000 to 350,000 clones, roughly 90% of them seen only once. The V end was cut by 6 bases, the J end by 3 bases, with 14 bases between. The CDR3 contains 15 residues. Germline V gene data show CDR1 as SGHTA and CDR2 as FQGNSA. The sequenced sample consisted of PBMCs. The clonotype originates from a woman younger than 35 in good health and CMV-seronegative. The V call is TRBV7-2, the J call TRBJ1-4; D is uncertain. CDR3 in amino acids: CASSPTRLANEKLFF. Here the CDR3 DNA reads TGTGCCAGCAGTCCGACACGGTTGGCTAATGAAAAACTGTTTTTT.